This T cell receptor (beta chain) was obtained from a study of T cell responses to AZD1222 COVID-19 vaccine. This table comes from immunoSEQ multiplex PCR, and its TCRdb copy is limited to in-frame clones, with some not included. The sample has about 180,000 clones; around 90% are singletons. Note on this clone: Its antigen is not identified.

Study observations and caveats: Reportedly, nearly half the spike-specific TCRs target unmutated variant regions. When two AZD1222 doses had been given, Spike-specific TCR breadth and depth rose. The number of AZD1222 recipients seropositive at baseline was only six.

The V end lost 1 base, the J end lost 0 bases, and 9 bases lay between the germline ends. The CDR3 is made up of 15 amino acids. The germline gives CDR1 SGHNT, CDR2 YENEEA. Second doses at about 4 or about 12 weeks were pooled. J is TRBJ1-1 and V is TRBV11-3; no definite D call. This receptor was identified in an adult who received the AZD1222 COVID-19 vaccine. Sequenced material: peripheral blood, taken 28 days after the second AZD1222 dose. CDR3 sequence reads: CASSLVEDLNTEAFF. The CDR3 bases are TGTGCCAGCAGCTTAGTGGAGGACCTGAACACTGAAGCTTTCTTT.